These 26 T cell receptor beta chains were all obtained from the same sample, sequenced in a study of T cells in Graves' hyperthyroidism and ophthalmopathy. RNA transcripts provided the source from which TCR beta CDR3 regions were amplified. When the TCR CDR3 underwent first-round RT-PCR, the HTBI primer set was used. TCRdb redid the calling of the multiplex PCR reads with MiXCR, one entry per CDR3 protein. The sample carries 560,000 or so distinct CDR3 sequences, just over 45% recorded once. Sequencing was done on a sample of peripheral blood or thyroid tissue (not recorded which). The receptors shown here come from a woman between 18 and 29 years old with Graves' hyperthyroidism.

V is TRBV6-1 and J is TRBJ1-1; D is possibly TRBD1 (6 bases). CDR1 is MNHNS and CDR2 is SASEGT in the germline V gene. The CDR3 is 13 residues long. Trimming took 7 bases from V and 2 from J, leaving 11 bases between them. CDR3 region: CASIGTTNTEAFF. DNA for the CDR3: TGTGCCAGCATCGGGACAACCAACACTGAAGCTTTCTTT.

The J gene is TRBJ2-7, the V gene TRBV3-1, with TRBD2 identical over 10 bases. Trimming took 3 bases from V and 6 from J; bases not matched to a gene: 8. Per the germline V gene, CDR1 is LGHDT and CDR2 is YNNKEL (reference sequence). The CDR3 spans 15 residues. The CDR3 coding sequence is TGTGCCAGCAGCCATGATTTCCTAGCGGGAGCCGAGCAGTACTTC. Its translation: CASSHDFLAGAEQYF.

Note on this clonotype: A much more abundant neighbour one base away suggests this may be a read error. The CDR3 carries no conserved terminal phenylalanine or tryptophan, so it likely arises from a read error. The rearrangement links TRBV2 to TRBJ1-1; D not certain. Germline V gives CDR1 SNHLY, CDR2 FYNNEI. The V end lost 6 bases, the J end lost 2 bases, and 10 bases lay between the germline ends. The CDR3 sequence is 13 residues long. This chain's CDR3 is CASRAESNTEAFL. CDR3 nucleotides: TGTGCCAGCAGGGCCGAAAGTAACACTGAAGCTTTCCTT.

In this sample, this clonotype turned up many times. The V and J genes are TRBV10-3 and TRBJ1-1; possible D gene TRBD1, 5 bases. There are 15 residues in the CDR3. Trimming removed 4 bases from V and 0 bases from J, with 12 bases in between. Germline lookup yields CDR1 ENHRY and CDR2 SYGVKD. CDR3 loop: CAISAGIPMNTEAFF. CDR3 in DNA: TGTGCCATCAGTGCAGGGATCCCCATGAACACTGAAGCTTTCTTT.

Ten or more counts support this clonotype. The chain employs TRBV9 and TRBJ2-7; TRBD2 matches 9 bases. The CDR3 length is 15 residues. The J segment lost 1 base and the V segment lost 3 bases, leaving 5 bases of the junction unmatched. Per the germline V gene, CDR1 is SGDLS and CDR2 is YYNGEE. CDR3 in DNA: TGTGCCAGCAGCGGGTCGACTAGCGGATCCTACGAGCAGTACTTC. It encodes CASSGSTSGSYEQYF.

The V call is TRBV7-9, the J call TRBJ1-2; the D is unclear. The ends were cut back, 5 bases at V and 8 bases at J, with 18 bases in the middle. Germline V lookup: CDR1 SEHNR, CDR2 FQNEAQ (reference sequence). The CDR3 spans 14 residues. CDR3 loop: CASSAHRILWGYTF. Here the CDR3 DNA reads TGTGCCAGCAGCGCCCACAGAATCCTGTGGGGCTACACCTTC. The full variable domain, rest sourced from reference TRBV7-9 and TRBJ1-2, is DTGVSQNPRHKITKRGQNVTFRCDPISEHNRLYWYRQTLGQGPEFLTYFQNEAQLEKSRLLSDRFSAERPKGSFSTLEIQRTEQGDSAMYLCASSAHRILWGYTFGSGTRLTVV.

The chain couples TRBV5-1 to TRBJ1-1; D gene uncertain. The CDR3 runs to 15 residues. V shed 2 bases and J shed 4 bases, with 15 bases lying between them. Germline CDR1 and CDR2: SGHRS and YFSETQ. CDR3 nucleotide sequence: TGCGCCAGCAGCTTAGATGGCCGGGAGAGCACTGAAGCTTTCTTT. Its protein product is CASSLDGRESTEAFF.

This clonotype has just a few counts. The chain is built from TRBV20-1 and TRBJ2-7; the D is unclear. The CDR3 has 12 amino acids. V gave up 3 bases and J gave up 3 bases, with 9 bases separating them. Germline loops: CDR1 DFQATT, CDR2 SNEGSKA (reference sequence). The CDR3 DNA reads TGCAGTGCTAGGGACGCCAGCTACGAGCAGTACTTC. It specifies CSARDASYEQYF.

This clonotype appeared a single time. One junction end does not reproduce the germline sequence, and a read error may be involved. The chain joins TRBV7-2 to TRBJ2-7, with D perhaps TRBD2 (5 bases). CDR3 length: 12 residues. The germline gives CDR1 SGHTA, CDR2 FQGNSA. The CDR3 here is CASSPEGGEQHF. In DNA, the CDR3 is TGTGCCAGCAGCCCCGAGGGTGGCGAGCAGCACTTC.

This rearrangement joins TRBV5-1 to TRBJ2-7; TRBD2 might be the D (5 bases). This CDR3 is built from 14 residues. CDR1 SGHRS and CDR2 YFSETQ come from the germline V gene. The V and J ends lost 2 bases and 0 bases respectively, with 9 bases between them. DNA of the CDR3: TGCGCCAGCAGCTTATTCGACTACTCCTACGAGCAGTACTTC. It is translated as CASSLFDYSYEQYF.

Remarks on this clonotype: One base away lies a much larger clone, so this may be a sequencing read error. This chain links TRBV2 with TRBJ1-6; D remains unclear. Trimming cost V 9 bases and J 6 bases, with 12 bases left between them. The length of the CDR3 is 13 residues. CDR1 SNHLY and CDR2 FYNNEI come from the germline V gene. For the CDR3, the DNA is TGTGCCAGTAGTATCACTGGTAATTCACCCCTCCACTTT. It yields the protein CASSITGNSPLHF.

The V gene is TRBV10-3, the J gene TRBJ2-5, with 11 bases identical to TRBD1. This CDR3 is built from 14 residues. Germline V gene sequence: CDR1 ENHRY, CDR2 SYGVKD. Trimming took 4 bases from V and 5 from J; bases not matched to a gene: 3. CDR3 bases: TGTGCCATCAGTGCCGGGACAGGGGGTGAGACCCAGTACTTC. Translated, it gives CAISAGTGGETQYF.

In the case of this clonotype: It may be a read error: a sequence one base away is much more abundant. The chain has TRBV15 and TRBJ1-2; D might be TRBD1 (6 bases). V lost 5 bases and J lost 1, with 14 bases in between. Germline values: CDR1 LNHNV, CDR2 YYDKDF (reference sequence). The CDR3 has 15 amino acids. The CDR3 is CATSPGTSLNYGYTF. The CDR3 DNA sequence: TGTGCCACCAGCCCCGGGACAAGCCTTAACTATGGCTACACCTTC.

There are a few counts of this clonotype. V and J are TRBV19 and TRBJ1-6; D is perhaps TRBD1 (6 bases). This CDR3 region has 15 residues. V shed 6 bases and J shed 5 bases, with 14 bases lying between them. The germline V gene has CDR1 LNHDA and CDR2 SQIVND (reference sequence). CDR3 sequence reads: CASRNLRGNNSPLHF. DNA of the CDR3: TGTGCCAGTAGAAACCTCAGGGGTAATAATTCACCCCTCCACTTT.

This clonotype was counted at least ten times. The J gene is TRBJ1-1, the V gene TRBV29-1; D perhaps matches TRBD1 (5 bases). Per germline, CDR1 SQVTM and CDR2 ANQGSEA. The CDR3 extends over 13 amino acids. Trimming shortened V by 4 bases and J by 4 bases, and 13 bases separated the two germline ends. CDR3 DNA sequence: TGCAGCGTTGCAGGGTCCTCGAGCACTGAAGCTTTCTTT. This translates into CSVAGSSSTEAFF.

This chain links TRBV20-1 with TRBJ1-4; D gene uncertain. This CDR3 comprises 13 residues. Germline CDR1 and CDR2: DFQATT and SNEGSKA (reference sequence). V was pared by 5 bases and J by 8 bases, with 15 bases between. The CDR3 loop reads CSAGSGYEEKLFF. CDR3 nucleotides: TGCAGTGCTGGATCAGGATATGAGGAAAAACTGTTTTTT.

This chain connects TRBV10-3 to TRBJ1-2, with D tentatively TRBD1 (5 bases). The germline gives CDR1 ENHRY, CDR2 SYGVKD. V was pared by 7 bases and J by 7 bases, with 10 bases between. The CDR3 sequence is 11 residues long. CDR3 sequence (DNA): TGTGCCATCAAAACGGGGGGTGGCTACACCTTC. Its translation is CAIKTGGGYTF.

Only a few counts were recorded for this clonotype. V gene TRBV5-6 combines with J gene TRBJ1-4; 7 bases line up with TRBD1. The V gene end was trimmed by 4 bases and the J gene end by 5 bases; junction bases not matched to a gene: 5. This CDR3 spans 14 amino acids. CDR1 is SGHDT and CDR2 is YYEEEE in the germline V gene. The CDR3, as DNA: TGTGCCAGCAGCCCCAGGGGGAAAAATGAAAAACTGTTTTTT. Amino acid sequence: CASSPRGKNEKLFF.

The chain joins TRBV29-1 to TRBJ1-1; 9 nucleotides align to TRBD1. CDR3 length: 11 amino acids. CDR1 and CDR2 (germline): SQVTM, ANQGSEA. The V segment lost 7 bases and the J segment 11 bases; nucleotides outside the gene matches: 8. The CDR3 nucleotides are TGCAGCGCTAGACAGGGGGGGCAGGCTTTCTTT. Translated, it gives CSARQGGQAFF.

The chain combines TRBV5-4 with TRBJ1-4; D is uncertain. The CDR3 extends over 15 amino acids. The V gene lost 4 bases and the J gene lost 5 bases, with 15 bases spanning the gap. Germline CDR1 is SGHNT and CDR2 is YYREEE (reference sequence). CDR3 sequence: CASSQPGRGNEKLFF. CDR3 DNA: TGTGCCAGCAGCCAACCCGGACGTGGAAATGAAAAACTGTTTTTT. The complete variable domain, with remaining parts taken from reference TRBV5-4 and TRBJ1-4, reads ETGVTQSPTHLIKTRGQQVTLRCSSQSGHNTVSWYQQALGQGPQFIFQYYREEENGRGNFPPRFSGLQFPNYSSELNVNALELDDSALYLCASSQPGRGNEKLFFGSGTQLSVL.

This chain connects TRBV6-5 to TRBJ1-1; 8 bases line up with TRBD1. CDR1 MNHEY and CDR2 SVGAGI come from the germline V gene. This CDR3 is 18 amino acids long. Germline trimming cut 4 bases from V and 0 bases from J; bases unmatched to any gene: 13. Written as DNA, the CDR3 is TGTGCCAGCAGTTCCCTAATCAGGGGGCTAGCGGTGAACACTGAAGCTTTCTTT. Its translation is CASSSLIRGLAVNTEAFF.

Many counts were recorded for this clonotype. The CDR3 DNA follows: TGTGCCAGCAGCATGGAATTGGGGGGCTACACCTTC. Translating gives CASSMELGGYTF. The chain has TRBV7-9 and TRBJ1-2; no reliable D call. Trimming stripped 5 bases from V and 8 bases from J, with 12 bases between. The germline CDR1 and CDR2 sequences are SEHNR and FQNEAQ (reference sequence). The CDR3 has 12 residues.

The chain couples TRBV7-8 to TRBJ2-7; D unclear. The CDR3 extends over 13 amino acids. Trimming stripped 5 bases from V and 6 bases from J, with 14 bases between. CDR1 SGHVS and CDR2 FQNEAQ come from the germline V gene. The DNA of the CDR3 is TGTGCCAGCAGCCCCAACCGGAGAGGCGAGCAGTACTTC. Its translation is CASSPNRRGEQYF.

The gene calls are TRBV19 and TRBJ2-1; 8 bases map to TRBD2. This CDR3 has 15 amino acids. From germline, CDR1 is LNHDA and CDR2 SQIVND (reference sequence). V lost 7 bases, J lost 0 bases, and 5 bases stayed unmatched. The CDR3 DNA is TGTGCCAGTATAAGCGGGAGTGGCTCCTACAATGAGCAGTTCTTC. This encodes CASISGSGSYNEQFF.

CDR3 loop: CASRGGTNTEAFF. In DNA form, the CDR3 reads TGTGCCAGCAGGGGGGGTACGAACACTGAAGCTTTCTTT. The chain combines TRBV2 with TRBJ1-1; perhaps TRBD1 as D (5 bases). V was cut by 6 bases and J by 1 base, with 9 bases left in between. Germline V CDR1 and CDR2: SNHLY, FYNNEI. The CDR3 length is 13 residues.

This clonotype was seen only once. This chain joins TRBV15 and TRBJ1-5; no firm D call. In germline, CDR1 is LNHNV, CDR2 YYDKDF (reference sequence). The CDR3 runs to 11 residues. The V and J ends lost 0 bases and 12 bases respectively, with 6 bases between them. In DNA form, the CDR3 reads TGTGCCACCAGCAGAGATAACGACCAGCATTTT. Its protein is CATSRDNDQHF.